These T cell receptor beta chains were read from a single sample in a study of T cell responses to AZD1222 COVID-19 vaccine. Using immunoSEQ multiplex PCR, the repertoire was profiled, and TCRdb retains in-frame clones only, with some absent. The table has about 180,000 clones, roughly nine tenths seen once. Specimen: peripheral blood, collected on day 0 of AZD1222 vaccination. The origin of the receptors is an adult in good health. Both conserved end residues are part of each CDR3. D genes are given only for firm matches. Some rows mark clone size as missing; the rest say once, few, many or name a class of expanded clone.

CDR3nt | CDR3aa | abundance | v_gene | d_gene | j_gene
TGTGCCAGCAGCCCTGTAGAGGGGGCCTACGAGCAGTACTTC | CASSPVEGAYEQYF | few | TRBV7-2 | - | TRBJ2-7
TGTGCCAGCAGCGCCTTTGGACAGGGGAAAGAGACCCAGTACTTC | CASSAFGQGKETQYF | - | TRBV6-5 | TRBD1 | TRBJ2-5
TGCGCCAGCAGCTTGGGGACAGGGCTGTCTGAGACCCAGTACTTC | CASSLGTGLSETQYF | - | TRBV5-1 | TRBD1 | TRBJ2-5
TGTGCCAGTAAATCTGACCAAGAGACCCAGTACTTC | CASKSDQETQYF | - | TRBV2 | - | TRBJ2-5
TGTGCCAGTAGTATTTCCTACAATGAGCAGTTCTTC | CASSISYNEQFF | - | TRBV19 | - | TRBJ2-1
TGTGCCAGCGAAGGGGACACACACTACGAGCAGTACTTC | CASEGDTHYEQYF | - | TRBV28 | - | TRBJ2-7
TGTGCCAGCAGCCGACTAGCGGGGGAAGAGACCCAGTACTTC | CASSRLAGEETQYF | - | TRBV27 | TRBD2 | TRBJ2-5
TGTGCCAGCAGGGGCGGCGGGAACTCAAGCTCCTACAATGAGCAGTTCTTC | CASRGGGNSSSYNEQFF | once | TRBV7-3 | - | TRBJ2-1
TGTGCCAGCAGAACTCAGGGGAGCTCTGGAAACACCATATATTTT | CASRTQGSSGNTIYF | - | TRBV27 | - | TRBJ1-3
TGTGCCAGCAGCGCCCACGGTGGCGGCGGGGGAAATGAGCAGTTCTTC | CASSAHGGGGGNEQFF | once | TRBV9 | TRBD2 | TRBJ2-1
TGTGCCAGCAGCTTAGCCGATTTTGGCGGGGGGAAAATAGAGACCCAGTACTTC | CASSLADFGGGKIETQYF | - | TRBV7-8 | TRBD2 | TRBJ2-5
TGTGCCAGCAGCCCAGCGCTCGTTGAGACCCAGTACTTC | CASSPALVETQYF | - | TRBV7-2 | - | TRBJ2-5
TGTGCCAGCAGCCGTTACAGGGACAGTGAAGCTTTCTTT | CASSRYRDSEAFF | - | TRBV6-5 | TRBD1 | TRBJ1-1
TGTGCCAGCCTACGGGACTATGAAGCTTTCTTT | CASLRDYEAFF | few | TRBV6-5 | - | TRBJ1-1
TGCGCCAGCAGCCAAGATCCGGGGGTTGGAGGCTACACCTTC | CASSQDPGVGGYTF | - | TRBV4-1 | - | TRBJ1-2
TGTGCCAGTAGTATAGATCAGCGGTCTGTTTATGGCTACACCTTC | CASSIDQRSVYGYTF | - | TRBV19 | - | TRBJ1-2
TGTGCCAGCAGCGTAGAGGAGGTGGAGACCCAGTACTTC | CASSVEEVETQYF | - | TRBV9 | - | TRBJ2-5
TGTGCCAGCAGCCCAGGCGCCTCCTACGAGCAGTACTTC | CASSPGASYEQYF | - | TRBV11-3 | - | TRBJ2-7
TGTGCCAGCAGCGCTACTATCGGGGACACAGATACGCAGTATTTT | CASSATIGDTDTQYF | once | TRBV6-5 | - | TRBJ2-3
TGTGCCAGTAGTCGTCGCGGCCACGAGCAGTACTTC | CASSRRGHEQYF | few | TRBV19 | - | TRBJ2-7
TGTGCCAGCAGCCAAGGTGGAATCGGGGAGCTGTTTTTT | CASSQGGIGELFF | - | TRBV4-2 | - | TRBJ2-2
TGTGCCAGCAGCGTAGGCGGGGGGAGCTCCTACAATGAGCAGTTCTTC | CASSVGGGSSYNEQFF | once | TRBV9 | TRBD2 | TRBJ2-1
TGTGCCAGCAGCCAAGATCATATGTGGGACTCTGGGGCCAACGTCCTGACTTTC | CASSQDHMWDSGANVLTF | - | TRBV14 | - | TRBJ2-6
TGTGCCAGCAGCTTAGCCAATCCAAGCCAGTTCTTC | CASSLANPSQFF | - | TRBV7-9 | - | TRBJ2-1
TGTGCCAGCAGCAAACGAGGACTAGCGGGGTACGAGCAGTACTTC | CASSKRGLAGYEQYF | few | TRBV11-2 | TRBD2 | TRBJ2-7
TGTGCCAGCAGTTTATGGGTGGGTTCACCCCTCCACTTT | CASSLWVGSPLHF | - | TRBV28 | - | TRBJ1-6
TGTGCCAGCAGCTTATACACCGGGGAGCTGTTTTTT | CASSLYTGELFF | - | TRBV7-2 | - | TRBJ2-2
TGTGCCAGCCGGACAGGGTCGGCTAATGAAGCTTTCTTT | CASRTGSANEAFF | - | TRBV7-9 | TRBD1 | TRBJ1-1
TGTGCCAGCAGCCCGGGACAGGGACCTTCACCCCTCCACTTT | CASSPGQGPSPLHF | - | TRBV7-3 | TRBD1 | TRBJ1-6
TGCGCCAGCAGCTTAGGACTAGCGGGGGACAATGAGCAGTTCTTC | CASSLGLAGDNEQFF | - | TRBV5-1 | TRBD2 | TRBJ2-1
TGTGCCAGCAGCCCAGGGAACTTGAACACTGAAGCTTTCTTT | CASSPGNLNTEAFF | once | TRBV7-9 | - | TRBJ1-1
TGTGCCAGCAGTGTAGGGACTCCCGAAGCTTTCTTT | CASSVGTPEAFF | - | TRBV25-1 | - | TRBJ1-1
TGTGCCAGCACCCCTCTGGGACAGGGAAATAGAAACTATGGCTACACCTTC | CASTPLGQGNRNYGYTF | once | TRBV3-1/TRBV3-2 | TRBD1 | TRBJ1-2
TGTGCCAGCAGTCCGGGACAGGGCCATGGCTACACCTTC | CASSPGQGHGYTF | few | TRBV7-2 | TRBD1 | TRBJ1-2
TGTGCCAGCAGTTACTCGACAGGGTATAATTCACCCCTCCACTTT | CASSYSTGYNSPLHF | - | TRBV6-5 | TRBD1 | TRBJ1-6
TGTGCCAGCAGCTTGGAGACGTGGGGAAGCTCCTACGAGCAGTACTTC | CASSLETWGSSYEQYF | - | TRBV5-6 | - | TRBJ2-7
TGTGCCAGCAGCAGAATCACACAGATCCATGCAGCCAAAAACATTCAGTACTTC | CASSRITQIHAAKNIQYF | - | TRBV21-1 | - | TRBJ2-4
TGTGCCAGCAGCCATGACAGGCGTGAAGCTTTCTTT | CASSHDRREAFF | - | TRBV5-5 | - | TRBJ1-1
TGTGCCAGCAGCGTACTGGTCAGTTTGGGGAATGAGCAGTTCTTC | CASSVLVSLGNEQFF | - | TRBV9 | - | TRBJ2-1
TGTGCCAGCAGACCTGGGGCCACCGGGGAGCTGTTTTTT | CASRPGATGELFF | - | TRBV12-3/TRBV12-4 | - | TRBJ2-2
TGCGCCAGCAGCCAAGATAGCCGGACAGGCAACGAGCAGTACTTC | CASSQDSRTGNEQYF | - | TRBV4-3 | TRBD1 | TRBJ2-7
TGTGCCAGCAGACGAACAGATACGCAGTATTTT | CASRRTDTQYF | - | TRBV6-5 | - | TRBJ2-3
TGTGCCACCAGCGGGGTTGGGGAATCGTACGAGCAGTACTTC | CATSGVGESYEQYF | - | TRBV15 | - | TRBJ2-7
TGTGCCAGCAGCCCCGGACGGGAGAACACTGAAGCTTTCTTT | CASSPGRENTEAFF | - | TRBV7-9 | - | TRBJ1-1
TGTGCCAGCAGACCCGGGACAGGGGATCCATTCGGGCAGTACTTC | CASRPGTGDPFGQYF | few | TRBV6-5 | TRBD1 | TRBJ2-7
TGTGCCAGCAGCCACCGGGACACAGATCAGCCCCAGCATTTT | CASSHRDTDQPQHF | - | TRBV7-9 | - | TRBJ1-5
TGTGCCAGTAGTCCAACACCGGGACAGGGGGCGCCCGGGGAGCTGTTTTTT | CASSPTPGQGAPGELFF | - | TRBV19 | TRBD1 | TRBJ2-2
TGTGCCAGCAGCTTCCGCCGTCCAGACCCCCAGTACTTC | CASSFRRPDPQYF | once | TRBV7-2 | - | TRBJ2-5
TGTGCCAGCAGCCCCGGAGGGGAGGGGTTTTCCTACAATGAGCAGTTCTTC | CASSPGGEGFSYNEQFF | once | TRBV7-9 | TRBD2 | TRBJ2-1
TGTGCCAGCAGTTACGTGGGGGCGCGAGGCAATCAGCCCCAGCATTTT | CASSYVGARGNQPQHF | - | TRBV6-2/TRBV6-3 | - | TRBJ1-5
TGCGCCAGCAGGGACAGGGATAACACTGAAGCTTTCTTT | CASRDRDNTEAFF | - | TRBV5-1 | TRBD1 | TRBJ1-1
TGTGCCAGCATTCTAGACTATTCTGGGGAGCTGTTTTTT | CASILDYSGELFF | - | TRBV6-5 | - | TRBJ2-2
TGTGCCAGCAGTCACGGGAACACTGAAGCTTTCTTT | CASSHGNTEAFF | once | TRBV25-1 | - | TRBJ1-1
TGCGCCAGCAGCGCCAGTGGGGGAGACACTGAAGCTTTCTTT | CASSASGGDTEAFF | once | TRBV5-1 | - | TRBJ1-1
TGTGCCAGCAGCGCAAAACACACACCAGGGACTTCCCCGCAGAATGAGCAGTTCTTC | CASSAKHTPGTSPQNEQFF | - | TRBV9 | - | TRBJ2-1
TGTGCCAGCAGTTACGGGGGGAAGCAAGAGACCCAGTACTTC | CASSYGGKQETQYF | - | TRBV27 | TRBD2 | TRBJ2-5